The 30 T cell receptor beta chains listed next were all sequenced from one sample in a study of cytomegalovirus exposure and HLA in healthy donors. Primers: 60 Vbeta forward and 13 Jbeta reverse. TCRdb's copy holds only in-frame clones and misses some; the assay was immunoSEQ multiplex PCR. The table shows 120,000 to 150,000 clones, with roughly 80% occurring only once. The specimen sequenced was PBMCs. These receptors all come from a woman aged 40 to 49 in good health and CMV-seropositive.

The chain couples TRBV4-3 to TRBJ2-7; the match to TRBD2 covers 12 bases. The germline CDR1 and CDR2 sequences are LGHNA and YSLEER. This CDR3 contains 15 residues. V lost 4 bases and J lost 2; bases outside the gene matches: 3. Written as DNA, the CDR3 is TGCGCCAGCAGCCGCTCTAGCGGGGGGGCCTACGAGCAGTACTTC. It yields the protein CASSRSSGGAYEQYF.

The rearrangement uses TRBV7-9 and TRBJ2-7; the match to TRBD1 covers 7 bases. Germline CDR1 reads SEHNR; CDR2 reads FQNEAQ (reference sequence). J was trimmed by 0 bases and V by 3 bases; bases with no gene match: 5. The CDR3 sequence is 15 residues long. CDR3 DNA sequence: TGTGCCAGCAGCTTGCAGACAGGGAGCTCCTACGAGCAGTACTTC. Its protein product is CASSLQTGSSYEQYF.

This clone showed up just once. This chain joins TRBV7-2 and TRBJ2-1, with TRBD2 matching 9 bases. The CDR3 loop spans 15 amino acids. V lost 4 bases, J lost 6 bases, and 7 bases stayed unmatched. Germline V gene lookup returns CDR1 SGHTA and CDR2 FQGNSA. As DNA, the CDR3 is TGTGCCAGCAGCTCCGCGCGAGCGGGGGGCAATGAGCAGTTCTTC. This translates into CASSSARAGGNEQFF.

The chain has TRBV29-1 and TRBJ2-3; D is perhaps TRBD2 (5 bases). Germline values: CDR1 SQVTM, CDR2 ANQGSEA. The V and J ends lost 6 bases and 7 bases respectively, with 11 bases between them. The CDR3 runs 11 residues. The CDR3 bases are TGCAGCGTGGAGGAGGTGAATACGCAGTATTTT. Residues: CSVEEVNTQYF.

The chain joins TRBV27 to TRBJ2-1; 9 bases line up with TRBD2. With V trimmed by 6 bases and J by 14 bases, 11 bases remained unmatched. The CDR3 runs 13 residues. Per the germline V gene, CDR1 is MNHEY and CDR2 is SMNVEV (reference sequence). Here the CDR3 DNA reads TGTGCCAGCAGATCTGGGGCGGGGGGGCCTAAGTTCTTC. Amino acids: CASRSGAGGPKFF.

The CDR3: CASSSYAGTGVQPQHF. As DNA, the CDR3 is TGTGCCAGCAGTTCGTATGCGGGGACAGGGGTTCAGCCCCAGCATTTT. The chain joins TRBV27 to TRBJ1-5; 10 bases agree with TRBD1. Losses at the gene ends were 4 bases for V and 6 bases for J; bases not matched to a gene: 9. Germline CDR1 and CDR2: MNHEY and SMNVEV (reference sequence). CDR3 length equals 16 residues.

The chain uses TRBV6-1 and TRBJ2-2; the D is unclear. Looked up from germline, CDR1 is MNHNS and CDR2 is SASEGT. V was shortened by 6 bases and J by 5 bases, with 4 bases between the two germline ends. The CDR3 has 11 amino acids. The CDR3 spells CASSGTGELFF. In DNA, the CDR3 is TGTGCCAGCAGCGGGACCGGGGAGCTGTTTTTT.

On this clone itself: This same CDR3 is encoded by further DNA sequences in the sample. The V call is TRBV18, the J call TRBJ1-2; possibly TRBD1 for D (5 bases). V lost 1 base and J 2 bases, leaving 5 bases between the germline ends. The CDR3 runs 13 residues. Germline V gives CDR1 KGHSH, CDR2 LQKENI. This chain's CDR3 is CASSPQGNYGYTF. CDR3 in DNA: TGTGCCAGCTCACCACAGGGGAACTATGGCTACACCTTC.

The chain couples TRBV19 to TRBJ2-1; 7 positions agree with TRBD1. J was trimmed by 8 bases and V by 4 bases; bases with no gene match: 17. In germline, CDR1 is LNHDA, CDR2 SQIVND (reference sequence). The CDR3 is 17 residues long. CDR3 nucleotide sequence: TGTGCCAGTAGTACCGAACAGGGGCGGATAGTGCGGGATGAGCAGTTCTTC. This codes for CASSTEQGRIVRDEQFF.

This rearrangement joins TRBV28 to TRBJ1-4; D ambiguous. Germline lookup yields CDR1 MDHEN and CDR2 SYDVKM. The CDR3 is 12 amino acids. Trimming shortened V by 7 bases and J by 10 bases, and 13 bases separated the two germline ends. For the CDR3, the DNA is TGTGCCAGCACGTCCCAAGCGTCAAAACTGTTTTTT. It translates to CASTSQASKLFF.

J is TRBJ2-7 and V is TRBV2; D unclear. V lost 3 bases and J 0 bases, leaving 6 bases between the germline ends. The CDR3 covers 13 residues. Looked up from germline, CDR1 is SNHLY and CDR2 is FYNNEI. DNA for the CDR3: TGTGCCAGCAGTGATGTCAGCTCCTACGAGCAGTACTTC. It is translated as CASSDVSSYEQYF.

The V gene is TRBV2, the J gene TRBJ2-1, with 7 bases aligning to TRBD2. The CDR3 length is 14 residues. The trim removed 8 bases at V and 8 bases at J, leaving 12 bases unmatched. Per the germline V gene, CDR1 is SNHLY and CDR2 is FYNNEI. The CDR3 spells CASVRGGSSDEQFF. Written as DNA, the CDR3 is TGTGCCAGCGTCCGGGGAGGGAGCTCAGATGAGCAGTTCTTC.

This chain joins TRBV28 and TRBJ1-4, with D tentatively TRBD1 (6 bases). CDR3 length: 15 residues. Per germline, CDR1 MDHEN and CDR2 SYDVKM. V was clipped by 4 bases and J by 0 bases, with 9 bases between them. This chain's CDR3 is CASSYRTATNEKLFF. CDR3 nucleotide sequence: TGTGCCAGCAGTTACCGGACAGCAACTAATGAAAAACTGTTTTTT. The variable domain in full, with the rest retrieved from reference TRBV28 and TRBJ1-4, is DVKVTQSSRYLVKRTGEKVFLECVQDMDHENMFWYRQDPGLGLRLIYFSYDVKMKEKGDIPEGYSVSREKKERFSLILESASTNQTSMYLCASSYRTATNEKLFFGSGTQLSVL.

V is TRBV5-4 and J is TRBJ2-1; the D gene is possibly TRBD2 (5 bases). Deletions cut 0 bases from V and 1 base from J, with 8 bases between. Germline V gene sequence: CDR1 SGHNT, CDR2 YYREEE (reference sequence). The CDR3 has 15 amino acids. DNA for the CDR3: TGTGCCAGCAGCTTGGATGGACTGTCCTACAATGAGCAGTTCTTC. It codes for CASSLDGLSYNEQFF.

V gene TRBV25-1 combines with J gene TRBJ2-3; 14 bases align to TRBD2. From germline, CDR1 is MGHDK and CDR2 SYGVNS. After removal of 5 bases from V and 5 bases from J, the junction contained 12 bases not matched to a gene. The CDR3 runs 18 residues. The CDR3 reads CASSPPIGTSGGRDTQYF. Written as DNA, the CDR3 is TGTGCCAGCAGTCCCCCGATAGGGACTAGCGGGGGCAGAGATACGCAGTATTTT.

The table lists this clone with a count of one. The CDR3 sequence: CASSLSLTGIQETQYF. In DNA, the CDR3 is TGTGCCAGCAGCTTATCTCTAACAGGGATCCAAGAGACCCAGTACTTC. The genes are TRBV7-9 and TRBJ2-5; a weak D match, TRBD1 (6 bases). Germline lookup yields CDR1 SEHNR and CDR2 FQNEAQ (reference sequence). Trimming pared 2 bases from V and 1 base from J, leaving 14 bases between. The CDR3 has 16 amino acids.

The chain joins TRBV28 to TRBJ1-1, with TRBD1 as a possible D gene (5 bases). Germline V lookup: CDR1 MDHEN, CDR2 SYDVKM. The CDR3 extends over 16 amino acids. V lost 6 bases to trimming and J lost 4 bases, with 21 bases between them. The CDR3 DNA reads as TGTGCCAGCAGCCTAACGGGGGTGAGGAGGAGCACTGAAGCTTTCTTT. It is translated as CASSLTGVRRSTEAFF.

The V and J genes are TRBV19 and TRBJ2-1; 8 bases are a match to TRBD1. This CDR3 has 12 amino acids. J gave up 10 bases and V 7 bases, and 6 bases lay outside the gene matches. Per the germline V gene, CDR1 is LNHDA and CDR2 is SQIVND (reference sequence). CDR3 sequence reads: CASTRRTGEQFF. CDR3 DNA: TGTGCCAGTACCAGGAGGACAGGGGAGCAGTTCTTC.

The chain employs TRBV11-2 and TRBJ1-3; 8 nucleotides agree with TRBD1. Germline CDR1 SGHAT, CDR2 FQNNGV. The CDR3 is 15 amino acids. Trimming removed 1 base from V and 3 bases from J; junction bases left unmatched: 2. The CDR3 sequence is CASSLGQGIGNTIYF. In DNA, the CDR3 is TGTGCCAGCAGCTTAGGACAGGGGATTGGAAACACCATATATTTT.

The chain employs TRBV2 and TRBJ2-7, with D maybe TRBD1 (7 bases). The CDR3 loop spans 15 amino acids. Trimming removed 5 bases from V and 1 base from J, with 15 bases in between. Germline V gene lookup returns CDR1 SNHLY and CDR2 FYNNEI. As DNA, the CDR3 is TGTGCCAGCAGTAGGGAGACAGGGACTTCCTACGAGCAGTACTTC. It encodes CASSRETGTSYEQYF.

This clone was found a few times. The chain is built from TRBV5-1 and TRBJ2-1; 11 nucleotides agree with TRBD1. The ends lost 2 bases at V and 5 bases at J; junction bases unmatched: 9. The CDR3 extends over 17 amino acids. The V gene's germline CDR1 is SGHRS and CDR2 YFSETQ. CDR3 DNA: TGCGCCAGCAGCTTTCCGCCCGGACAGGGGGCTAACAATGAGCAGTTCTTC. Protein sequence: CASSFPPGQGANNEQFF.

The CDR3 nucleotides read TGTGCCCGACACAGGGTTGCGCGGGAGGTAGCCACCGGGGAGCTGTTTTTT. As protein: CARHRVAREVATGELFF. The V and J genes are TRBV9 and TRBJ2-2; 8 bases align to TRBD2. The CDR3 is 17 residues long. After removal of 10 bases from V and 4 bases from J, the junction contained 18 bases not matched to a gene. Per the germline V gene, CDR1 is SGDLS and CDR2 is YYNGEE.

The chain's CDR3 is CASTLAGGRFTDTQYF. CDR3 coding DNA: TGTGCCAGCACGCTAGCGGGGGGGCGATTCACAGATACGCAGTATTTT. V and J are TRBV5-4 and TRBJ2-3; TRBD2 matches at 12 bases. Trimming removed 6 bases from V and 2 bases from J; junction bases left unmatched: 7. The CDR3 has 16 amino acids. Per germline, CDR1 SGHNT and CDR2 YYREEE (reference sequence).

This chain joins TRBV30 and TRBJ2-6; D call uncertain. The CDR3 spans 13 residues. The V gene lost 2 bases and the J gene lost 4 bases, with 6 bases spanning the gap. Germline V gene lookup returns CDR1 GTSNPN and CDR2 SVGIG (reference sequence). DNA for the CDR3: TGTGCCTGGAGTCCTTCGGGGGCCAACGTCCTGACTTTC. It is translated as CAWSPSGANVLTF.

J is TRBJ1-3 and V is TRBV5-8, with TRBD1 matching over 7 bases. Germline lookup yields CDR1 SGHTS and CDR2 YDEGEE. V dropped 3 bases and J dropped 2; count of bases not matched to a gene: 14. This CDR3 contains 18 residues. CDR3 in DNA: TGTGCCAGCAGCTCAGTCCCGGGACAGTGGCCGACTGGAAACACCATATATTTT. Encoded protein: CASSSVPGQWPTGNTIYF.

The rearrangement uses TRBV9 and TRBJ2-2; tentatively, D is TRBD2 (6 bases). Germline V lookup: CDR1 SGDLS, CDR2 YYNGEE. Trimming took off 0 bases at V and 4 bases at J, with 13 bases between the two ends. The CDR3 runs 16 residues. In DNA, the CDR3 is TGTGCCAGCAGCGTAGGGGTGGAGGGAGTCACCGGGGAGCTGTTTTTT. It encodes CASSVGVEGVTGELFF.

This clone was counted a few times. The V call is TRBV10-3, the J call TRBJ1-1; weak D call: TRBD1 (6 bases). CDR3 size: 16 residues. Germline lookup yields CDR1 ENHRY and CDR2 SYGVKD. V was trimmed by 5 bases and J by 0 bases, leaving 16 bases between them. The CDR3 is CAISSQFSGVNTEAFF. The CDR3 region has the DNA TGTGCCATCAGTTCCCAATTCTCAGGGGTGAACACTGAAGCTTTCTTT.

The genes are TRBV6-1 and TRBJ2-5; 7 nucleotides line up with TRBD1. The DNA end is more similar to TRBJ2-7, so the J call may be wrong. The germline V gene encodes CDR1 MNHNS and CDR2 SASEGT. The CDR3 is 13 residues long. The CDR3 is CASTLDRSYEQYF. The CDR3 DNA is TGTGCCAGCACCCTGGACAGGTCCTACGAGCAGTACTTC.

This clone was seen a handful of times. The CDR3 DNA sequence: TGTGCCAGCAGTGAAGGTCCCCGGGGAGGCTACACCTTC. This codes for CASSEGPRGGYTF. The chain recombines TRBV2 with TRBJ1-2; D not certain. V lost 1 base, J lost 8 bases, and 11 bases lay in between. The germline gives CDR1 SNHLY, CDR2 FYNNEI. This CDR3 comprises 13 residues.

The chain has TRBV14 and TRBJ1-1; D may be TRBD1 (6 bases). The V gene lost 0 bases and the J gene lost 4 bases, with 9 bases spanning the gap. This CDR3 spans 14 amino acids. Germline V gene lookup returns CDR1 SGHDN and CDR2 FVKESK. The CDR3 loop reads CASSQDLTGTEAFF. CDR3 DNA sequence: TGTGCCAGCAGCCAAGATTTGACAGGCACTGAAGCTTTCTTT. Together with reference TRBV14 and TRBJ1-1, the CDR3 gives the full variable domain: EAGVTQFPSHSVIEKGQTVTLRCDPISGHDNLYWYRRVMGKEIKFLLHFVKESKQDESGMPNNRFLAERTGGTYSTLKVQPAELEDSGVYFCASSQDLTGTEAFFGQGTRLTVV.